The 32 T cell receptor beta chains below come from one sample, sequenced in a study of monozygotic twins with inflammatory bowel disease. Reanalyzing the 5' RACE reads, TCRdb keeps one entry per CDR3 protein, without DNA. The sample table includes 110,000 to 150,000 distinct CDR3 sequences. The specimen sequenced was blood. The receptors come from a human donor with ulcerative colitis or Crohn's disease, or a healthy co-twin of an affected twin (not recorded which).

This chain links TRBV9 with TRBJ2-7; TCRdb's D gene call, TRBD1, goes unchecked for lack of DNA. Germline lookup yields CDR1 SGDLS and CDR2 YYNGEE. The CDR3 is made up of 16 amino acids. CDR3 protein: CASSVDGGHPNYEQYF.

The chain uses TRBV6-1 and TRBJ2-3; the TCRdb D gene call, TRBD2, has no DNA to confirm it. Germline V lookup: CDR1 MNHNS, CDR2 SASEGT. CDR3 length: 15 amino acids. CDR3 sequence reads: CAISERASGKDTQYF.

This chain joins TRBV12-3 or TRBV12-4 and TRBJ1-1; the TCRdb call, TRBD1, lacks DNA for checking. There are 13 residues in the CDR3. The CDR3 sequence is CASSLPGDTEAFF.

This chain connects TRBV15 to TRBJ1-1. CDR3 length: 13 residues. Germline CDR1 reads LNHNV; CDR2 reads YYDKDF (reference sequence). This chain's CDR3 is CATSRDVDTEAFF.

This CDR3 is CASSFNGQDTQYF. The V call is TRBV12-3 or TRBV12-4, the J call TRBJ2-3. This CDR3 has 13 residues.

V is TRBV10-3 and J is TRBJ1-1. The CDR3 consists of 15 residues. Germline CDR1 reads ENHRY; CDR2 reads SYGVKD. CDR3 amino acids: CAISAASTRNTEAFF.

The chain is built from TRBV10-3 and TRBJ2-1; TCRdb's assignment of TRBD2 cannot be checked, as there is no DNA. Germline lookup yields CDR1 ENHRY and CDR2 SYGVKD. The CDR3 extends over 14 amino acids. CDR3: CAISELAGGSEQFF.

The chain employs TRBV6-5 and TRBJ2-6. The CDR3 loop spans 18 amino acids. Germline CDR1 reads MNHEY; CDR2 reads SVGAGI. This chain's CDR3 is CASSYDRPEGPGANVLTF.

The V gene is TRBV11-2, the J gene TRBJ2-1. The CDR3 loop spans 15 amino acids. The germline gives CDR1 SGHAT, CDR2 FQNNGV. CDR3 protein: CASTGKLSSYNEQFF.

The chain recombines TRBV5-1 with TRBJ1-2; absent DNA, TCRdb's TRBD1 call cannot be checked. The CDR3 loop spans 13 amino acids. In germline, CDR1 is SGHRS, CDR2 YFSETQ. CDR3: CASYGGINYGYTF.

The chain carries TRBV24-1 and TRBJ2-3; as DNA is missing, the TRBD2 call by TCRdb cannot be tested. CDR3 size: 17 residues. CDR1 and CDR2 from the germline V gene are KGHDR and SFDVKD. The CDR3 sequence is CATSALGATSYTDTQYF.

The CDR3 sequence: CSASPMRNSPLHF. This chain links TRBV20-1 with TRBJ1-6. This CDR3 contains 13 residues. CDR1 is DFQATT and CDR2 is SNEGSKA in the germline V gene (reference sequence).

The chain links TRBV12-3 or TRBV12-4 to TRBJ2-7; TCRdb gives TRBD1 as the D gene, but with no DNA this cannot be confirmed. CDR3 length: 14 residues. CDR3 protein: CASSIGTGSGEQYF.

CDR3 protein: CASSSTHEQYF. The rearrangement joins TRBV28 to TRBJ2-7. CDR3 length equals 11 residues. The V gene's germline CDR1 is MDHEN and CDR2 SYDVKM.

This chain links TRBV7-2 with TRBJ1-4. The CDR3 totals 15 residues. The germline V gene has CDR1 SGHTA and CDR2 FQGNSA. The CDR3 protein is CASSLAYGNNEKLFF.

The V gene is TRBV7-3, the J gene TRBJ2-3; TCRdb names TRBD2, which stays unverified in the absence of DNA. This CDR3 contains 15 residues. Germline assignment: CDR1 SGHTA and CDR2 FQGTGA. CDR3 sequence reads: CASRLIAGETDTQYF. Full variable domain (outside the CDR3, taken from reference TRBV7-3 and TRBJ2-3): GAGVSQTPSNKVTEKGKYVELRCDPISGHTALYWYRQSLGQGPEFLIYFQGTGAADDSGLPNDRFFAVRPEGSVSTLKIQRTERGDSAVYLCASRLIAGETDTQYFGPGTRLTVL.

The chain combines TRBV5-1 with TRBJ2-5; the TRBD1 assignment by TCRdb is unverifiable without DNA. The CDR3 consists of 15 residues. Germline loops: CDR1 SGHRS, CDR2 YFSETQ. The CDR3 loop is CASSSPPPDKETQYF.

The chain joins TRBV29-1 to TRBJ1-1; TCRdb selects TRBD1, and the lack of DNA leaves this call unchecked. CDR3 length equals 13 residues. Germline-derived CDR1 and CDR2 are SQVTM and ANQGSEA. The CDR3 sequence: CSGRKGHNTEAFF.

The chain employs TRBV7-2 and TRBJ2-3; the D call of TRBD1 rests on TCRdb alone, since no DNA is present to check it. The CDR3 runs 16 residues. CDR1 and CDR2 from the germline V gene are SGHTA and FQGNSA. The CDR3 spells CASSPTGLPDTDTQYF.

The CDR3: CASSLDTTLTDTQYF. V usage is TRBV7-9 and J usage is TRBJ2-3. The germline V gene has CDR1 SEHNR and CDR2 FQNEAQ (reference sequence). The CDR3 totals 15 residues.

The chain has TRBV6-2 or TRBV6-3 and TRBJ2-7. Germline V CDR1 and CDR2: MNHEY, SVGEGT. This CDR3 region has 12 residues. This CDR3 is CASSYYGYEQYF.

J is TRBJ2-7 and V is TRBV10-3; the D call of TRBD1 rests on TCRdb alone, since no DNA is present to check it. Germline V gene sequence: CDR1 ENHRY, CDR2 SYGVKD. CDR3 size: 15 residues. CDR3: CAISPNRDSSYEQYF.

The rearrangement uses TRBV11-1 and TRBJ2-3; TCRdb's D call, TRBD1, is unchecked because there is no DNA. From germline, CDR1 is SGHAT and CDR2 FQDESV (reference sequence). CDR3 size: 18 residues. This CDR3 is CASSLARQRGRGADTQYF.

V is TRBV9 and J is TRBJ2-7; TCRdb outputs TRBD2, but without DNA this stays unchecked. The CDR3 has 15 residues. Looked up from germline, CDR1 is SGDLS and CDR2 is YYNGEE. The CDR3: CASSVAIAGVYEQYF.

The chain has TRBV19 and TRBJ2-7; TCRdb outputs TRBD1, but without DNA this stays unchecked. In germline, CDR1 is LNHDA, CDR2 SQIVND (reference sequence). The CDR3 spans 16 residues. The CDR3 spells CASSIVIGTGGYEQYF. The whole variable domain, remainder taken from reference TRBV19 and TRBJ2-7, is DGGITQSPKYLFRKEGQNVTLSCEQNLNHDAMYWYRQDPGQGLRLIYYSQIVNDFQKGDIAEGYSVSREKKESFPLTVTSAQKNPTAFYLCASSIVIGTGGYEQYFGPGTRLTVT.

The chain employs TRBV5-8 and TRBJ2-1; TCRdb's D call of TRBD2 is untestable without DNA. Germline V gene sequence: CDR1 SGHTS, CDR2 YDEGEE. CDR3 size: 11 residues. The CDR3 is CASSFTGRVFF. Full variable domain (outside the CDR3, taken from reference TRBV5-8 and TRBJ2-1): EAGVTQSPTHLIKTRGQQATLRCSPISGHTSVYWYQQALGLGLQFLLWYDEGEERNRGNFPPRFSGRQFPNYSSELNVNALELEDSALYLCASSFTGRVFFGPGTRLTVL.

J is TRBJ2-5 and V is TRBV5-1; the TRBD1 assignment by TCRdb is unverifiable without DNA. The CDR3 is 13 residues long. Germline-derived CDR1 and CDR2 are SGHRS and YFSETQ. The CDR3 protein is CASSSGTTETQYF.

The V and J genes are TRBV5-6 and TRBJ2-1; TCRdb lists TRBD2, though no DNA is available to test this call. Germline CDR1 is SGHDT and CDR2 is YYEEEE. CDR3 length: 14 residues. Here the CDR3 reads CASSLELGGDEQFF.

This sequence joins TRBV20-1 and TRBJ1-2. CDR3 length: 11 residues. Looked up from germline, CDR1 is DFQATT and CDR2 is SNEGSKA (reference sequence). The CDR3 sequence is CSAGANYGYTF.

The V call is TRBV5-1, the J call TRBJ2-1; the TCRdb D gene call, TRBD2, has no DNA to confirm it. The CDR3 covers 16 residues. Germline-derived CDR1 and CDR2 are SGHRS and YFSETQ. Here the CDR3 reads CASSLALADLYNEQFF.

The rearrangement uses TRBV20-1 and TRBJ2-1; TCRdb's D call, TRBD2, is unchecked because there is no DNA. Germline V gene lookup returns CDR1 DFQATT and CDR2 SNEGSKA (reference sequence). This CDR3 region has 19 residues. CDR3 loop: CSARDRSSGRTSSYNEQFF.

This chain joins TRBV9 and TRBJ1-1; with no DNA, the TCRdb D assignment of TRBD1 cannot be verified. Germline CDR1 is SGDLS and CDR2 is YYNGEE. The CDR3 is 13 residues long. The CDR3: CASSTGTGTEAFF.